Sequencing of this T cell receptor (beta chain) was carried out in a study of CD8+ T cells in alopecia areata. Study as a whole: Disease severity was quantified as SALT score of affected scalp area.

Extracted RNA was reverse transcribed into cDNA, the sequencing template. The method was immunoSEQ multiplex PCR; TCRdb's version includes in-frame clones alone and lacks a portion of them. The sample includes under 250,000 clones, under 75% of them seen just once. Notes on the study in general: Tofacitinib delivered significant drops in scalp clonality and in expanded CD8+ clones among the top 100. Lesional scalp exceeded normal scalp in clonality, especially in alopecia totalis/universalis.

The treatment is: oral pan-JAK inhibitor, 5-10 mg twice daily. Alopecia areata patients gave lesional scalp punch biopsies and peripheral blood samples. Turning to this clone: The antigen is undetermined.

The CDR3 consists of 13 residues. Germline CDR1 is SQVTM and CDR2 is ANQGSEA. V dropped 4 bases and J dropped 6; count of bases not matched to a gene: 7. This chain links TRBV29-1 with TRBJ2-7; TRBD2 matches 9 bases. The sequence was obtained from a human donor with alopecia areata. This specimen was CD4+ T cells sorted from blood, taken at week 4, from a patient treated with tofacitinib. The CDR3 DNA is TGCAGCGTTGTCTGGCTAGCGGGGATCGAGCAGTACTTC. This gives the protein CSVVWLAGIEQYF.